The 31 T cell receptor beta chains below all came from one sample that was sequenced in a study of blood T cells in healthy people across ages. With a J-beta primer mix and a sample-barcoded 5' primer, a second PCR ran about 7 to 12 cycles. TCRdb itself ran the 5' RACE reads through MiXCR, one entry per CDR3 protein. The profile shows some 1,800,000 distinct CDR3 sequences, about two fifths of them singletons. Sequenced: blood. These receptors came from a human donor in good health.

V usage is TRBV5-1 and J usage is TRBJ2-5, with 9 bases identical to TRBD2. CDR1 and CDR2 from the germline V gene are SGHRS and YFSETQ. This CDR3 has 16 residues. Trimming took 4 bases from V and 4 from J; bases not matched to a gene: 11. CDR3 region: CASSRTGIAGAETQYF. The CDR3 DNA is TGCGCCAGCAGCCGAACGGGAATAGCGGGGGCAGAGACCCAGTACTTC.

The chain couples TRBV6-6 to TRBJ2-1; no clear D gene. The CDR3 runs to 14 residues. The germline CDR1 and CDR2 sequences are MNHNY and SVGAGI (reference sequence). The germline V and J ends were trimmed by 0 bases and 13 bases, with 16 bases remaining between them. In DNA form, the CDR3 reads TGTGCCAGCAGTTACTCGGACGGAAAAAACATTCAGTTCTTC. Translation gives CASSYSDGKNIQFF.

The chain employs TRBV6-1 and TRBJ2-1; TRBD1 agrees at 7 bases. V trimming: 1 base; J trimming: 9 bases; junction bases outside the gene matches: 0. This CDR3 region has 12 residues. The V gene's germline CDR1 is MNHNS and CDR2 SASEGT. Written as DNA, the CDR3 is TGTGCCAGCAGTGAAGAGGGGGCTGAGCAGTTCTTC. Residues: CASSEEGAEQFF.

The chain is built from TRBV4-1 and TRBJ2-1; no clear D. Germline CDR1 and CDR2: MGHRA and YSYEKL. V lost 2 bases and J lost 2, with 10 bases in between. This CDR3 is built from 15 residues. The chain's CDR3 is CASSQSWDAYNEQFF. As DNA, the CDR3 is TGCGCCAGCAGCCAAAGTTGGGATGCCTACAATGAGCAGTTCTTC.

This CDR3 reads CASSLGAGGVRGYTF. DNA of the CDR3: TGTGCCAGCAGCTTAGGGGCCGGGGGCGTACGTGGCTACACCTTC. The chain joins TRBV7-2 to TRBJ1-2; possible D gene TRBD1, 6 bases. The CDR3 covers 15 residues. Germline lookup yields CDR1 SGHTA and CDR2 FQGNSA. The germline V and J ends were trimmed by 1 base and 7 bases, with 16 bases remaining between them.

The genes are TRBV4-3 and TRBJ2-3; a weak D match, TRBD2 (6 bases). The V end lost 4 bases, the J end lost 1 base, and 9 bases lay between the germline ends. The CDR3 contains 14 residues. Germline CDR1 and CDR2: LGHNA and YSLEER. As DNA, the CDR3 is TGCGCCAGCAGCCCGGAGGGCCGCACAGATACGCAGTATTTT. Amino acids: CASSPEGRTDTQYF.

This clonotype came up a few times. This chain links TRBV28 with TRBJ2-5, with a tentative D call TRBD2 (6 bases). The J call may be mistaken, given a closer DNA end match to TRBJ2-7. CDR3 length: 16 residues. Germline loops: CDR1 MDHEN, CDR2 SYDVKM. CDR3 residues: CASSFLAGTSHYEQYF. DNA of the CDR3: TGTGCCAGCAGTTTCCTCGCCGGGACTTCCCATTACGAGCAGTACTTC.

Many counts were recorded for this clonotype. The chain couples TRBV29-1 to TRBJ2-3; D ambiguous. The ends were cut back, 6 bases at V and 6 bases at J, with 13 bases in the middle. CDR1 and CDR2 (germline): SQVTM, ANQGSEA. The CDR3 contains 12 residues. The CDR3 DNA reads TGCAGCGTGAGCCCGGTGGGGGATACGCAGTATTTT. This gives the protein CSVSPVGDTQYF.

The gene calls are TRBV20-1 and TRBJ2-1, with 13 bases fitting TRBD2. Germline V gene lookup returns CDR1 DFQATT and CDR2 SNEGSKA (reference sequence). J gave up 7 bases and V 6 bases, and 9 bases lay outside the gene matches. CDR3 length: 15 residues. In nucleotides, the CDR3 is TGCAGTGCCCACTCGACTAGCGGGGGGCGAAATGAGCAGTTCTTC. Its translation: CSAHSTSGGRNEQFF.

V usage is TRBV7-9 and J usage is TRBJ1-2, with no clear D. CDR3 length: 17 residues. Germline loops: CDR1 SEHNR, CDR2 FQNEAQ (reference sequence). The germline V and J ends were trimmed by 4 bases and 2 bases, with 20 bases remaining between them. The CDR3, as DNA: TGTGCCAGCAGCTCCCACCCGGCCGGGCCCGAGAACTATGGCTACACCTTC. Translating gives CASSSHPAGPENYGYTF.

This clonotype was counted between two and nine times. The chain recombines TRBV7-9 with TRBJ2-1; 9 nucleotides line up with TRBD2. Germline-derived CDR1 and CDR2 are SEHNR and FQNEAQ (reference sequence). Trimming at V came to 4 bases and at J to 10 bases, leaving 11 bases not matched to a gene. This CDR3 contains 15 residues. CDR3 bases: TGTGCCAGCAGCTCCTCTGGCGGGGGGGCCCGGGAGCAGTTCTTC. It is translated as CASSSSGGGAREQFF.

This clonotype was counted a few times. The chain links TRBV7-8 to TRBJ1-4, with D possibly matching TRBD1 (5 bases). V was cut by 5 bases and J by 7 bases, with 23 bases left in between. The CDR3 consists of 17 residues. The germline CDR1 and CDR2 sequences are SGHVS and FQNEAQ. The CDR3 DNA sequence: TGTGCCAGCAGCCCTGGAGGCCGGGGGGTCGTGGGTGAAAAACTGTTTTTT. Translated: CASSPGGRGVVGEKLFF.

The chain links TRBV24-1 to TRBJ2-1; TRBD2 aligns across 8 bases. Germline V gene lookup returns CDR1 KGHDR and CDR2 SFDVKD. The CDR3 extends over 15 amino acids. J lost 6 bases, V lost 3 bases, and 6 bases had no gene match. CDR3 DNA: TGTGCCACCAGTGATCCGGGGGGGGCGCGCAATGAGCAGTTCTTC. It translates to CATSDPGGARNEQFF.

This chain joins TRBV29-1 and TRBJ1-6, with 8 bases aligning to TRBD1. The CDR3 sequence is 13 residues long. CDR1 is SQVTM, CDR2 ANQGSEA, per germline. V lost 7 bases, J lost 10 bases, and 9 bases stayed unmatched. As DNA, the CDR3 is TGCAGCGCAAAGACAGGGGATCGATCACCCCTCCACTTT. This codes for CSAKTGDRSPLHF.

This clonotype was observed a few times. The chain links TRBV6-6 to TRBJ1-4, with TRBD1 as a possible D gene (6 bases). The V and J ends lost 6 bases and 7 bases respectively, with 15 bases between them. The CDR3 covers 14 residues. Germline V lookup: CDR1 MNHNY, CDR2 SVGAGI (reference sequence). CDR3 loop: CASSLTGWGEKLFF. The CDR3 nucleotides are TGTGCCAGCAGCTTAACAGGGTGGGGTGAAAAACTGTTTTTT.

The chain has TRBV9 and TRBJ2-4; D might be TRBD2 (6 bases). The CDR3 is 16 residues long. CDR1 SGDLS and CDR2 YYNGEE come from the germline V gene. Trimming removed 3 bases from V and 2 bases from J, with 15 bases in between. The CDR3, as DNA: TGTGCCAGCAGCGCCGGAGGAGGGCTGTCCAAAAACATTCAGTACTTC. Encoded protein: CASSAGGGLSKNIQYF.

This clonotype occurred many times. The chain carries TRBV12-3 or TRBV12-4 and TRBJ1-2; 8 nucleotides line up with TRBD1. V gave up 6 bases and J gave up 3 bases; unmatched junction bases: 3. This CDR3 is 13 amino acids long. DNA of the CDR3: TGTGCCAGCAGCTTACAGGGGGACTATGGCTACACCTTC. Its protein product is CASSLQGDYGYTF.

The chain couples TRBV7-2 to TRBJ2-3, with TRBD1 matching 8 bases. Per the germline V gene, CDR1 is SGHTA and CDR2 is FQGNSA. The J segment lost 5 bases and the V segment lost 2 bases, leaving 9 bases of the junction unmatched. The CDR3 runs 16 residues. Here the CDR3 reads CASSLQGASVGDTQYF. CDR3 in DNA: TGTGCCAGCAGCTTACAGGGGGCGTCGGTGGGAGATACGCAGTATTTT.

The sample holds a few counts of this clonotype. The chain combines TRBV7-8 with TRBJ2-1; D tentatively reads TRBD1 or TRBD2 (6 bases each). The germline gives CDR1 SGHVS, CDR2 FQNEAQ. V shed 6 bases and J shed 0 bases, with 12 bases lying between them. The CDR3 runs 15 residues. CDR3 protein: CASSIRGDSYNEQFF. The CDR3 DNA sequence: TGTGCCAGCAGTATAAGGGGGGACTCCTACAATGAGCAGTTCTTC.

The chain combines TRBV5-5 with TRBJ2-7, with a possible D match to TRBD2 (6 bases). The CDR3 has 15 amino acids. Looked up from germline, CDR1 is SGHKS and CDR2 is YYEKEE (reference sequence). V lost 0 bases, J lost 3 bases, and 13 bases lay in between. CDR3 residues: CASSLVEGANYEQYF. The CDR3 nucleotides read TGTGCCAGCAGCTTGGTGGAGGGAGCAAACTACGAGCAGTACTTC.

The chain combines TRBV5-1 with TRBJ2-5; 10 positions agree with TRBD2. CDR1 is SGHRS, CDR2 YFSETQ, per germline. The CDR3 loop spans 15 amino acids. The V gene end was trimmed by 4 bases and the J gene end by 4 bases; junction bases not matched to a gene: 7. The CDR3 nucleotides read TGCGCCAGCAGCATCGGACTAGCGGAAGGAGAGACCCAGTACTTC. Translating it yields CASSIGLAEGETQYF.

Here the CDR3 reads CASSVTDRGPDAEAFF. DNA for the CDR3: TGTGCCAGCAGCGTAACCGACAGGGGGCCCGATGCTGAAGCTTTCTTT. The rearrangement uses TRBV7-6 and TRBJ1-1; 10 bases match TRBD1. Germline V gives CDR1 SGHVS, CDR2 FNYEAQ. The CDR3 totals 16 residues. Germline trimming cut 5 bases from V and 6 bases from J; bases unmatched to any gene: 12.

This clonotype was recorded a few times. CDR3 loop: CASSLGTARPQHF. CDR3 nucleotide sequence: TGTGCCAGCAGCTTAGGGACAGCTAGGCCCCAGCATTTT. The chain combines TRBV7-2 with TRBJ1-5, with D maybe TRBD1 (6 bases). Germline V gene sequence: CDR1 SGHTA, CDR2 FQGNSA. V lost 1 base and J lost 9, with 10 bases in between. This CDR3 contains 13 residues. The complete variable domain, with remaining parts taken from reference TRBV7-2 and TRBJ1-5, reads GAGVSQSPSNKVTEKGKDVELRCDPISGHTALYWYRQSLGQGLEFLIYFQGNSAPDKSGLPSDRFSAERTGGSVSTLTIQRTQQEDSAVYLCASSLGTARPQHFGDGTRLSIL.

This clonotype was observed a handful of times. J is TRBJ2-3 and V is TRBV29-1, with a weak D call TRBD1 (6 bases). Germline V gives CDR1 SQVTM, CDR2 ANQGSEA. The CDR3 is 13 residues long. V lost 4 bases to trimming and J lost 2 bases, with 10 bases between them. CDR3 bases: TGCAGCGTTGGGGGACACCCCACAGATACGCAGTATTTT. This translates into CSVGGHPTDTQYF.

This clonotype was counted ten times or more. This rearrangement joins TRBV29-1 to TRBJ1-2; D is ambiguous. Trimming pared 7 bases from V and 3 bases from J, leaving 15 bases between. Germline assignment: CDR1 SQVTM and CDR2 ANQGSEA. The CDR3 loop spans 13 amino acids. As DNA, the CDR3 is TGCAGCGCCGGAGTGGGCAGAGACTATGGCTACACCTTC. The encoded protein is CSAGVGRDYGYTF.

Note on this clonotype: One end of the junction fails to match germline, which may point to a read error. The chain has TRBV3-1 and TRBJ2-7; tentatively, D is TRBD2 (5 bases). The CDR3 loop spans 17 amino acids. Germline CDR1 is LGHDT and CDR2 is YNNKEL (reference sequence). As DNA, the CDR3 is TGTGCCGGCAGCCAAGAAAAGGAGGAGAAGAAAGCCTACGACCAGTACTTC. Residues: CAGSQEKEEKKAYDQYF.

This clonotype was detected only a few times. This sequence joins TRBV5-1 and TRBJ2-7; 9 bases are a match to TRBD1. V lost 0 bases, J lost 5 bases, and 3 bases stayed unmatched. CDR3 length: 14 residues. Germline V gives CDR1 SGHRS, CDR2 YFSETQ. The CDR3 loop is CASSLGQGDNEQYF. In nucleotides, the CDR3 is TGCGCCAGCAGCTTGGGACAGGGGGACAACGAGCAGTACTTC.

The rearrangement links TRBV6-5 to TRBJ2-7; D perhaps matches TRBD1 (5 bases). The CDR3 is 14 residues long. Looked up from germline, CDR1 is MNHEY and CDR2 is SVGAGI. With 5 bases removed from V and 3 bases from J, the gap between germline ends came to 14 bases. The CDR3 here is CASSDWSQGYEQYF. For the CDR3, the DNA is TGTGCCAGCAGTGACTGGTCCCAGGGCTACGAGCAGTACTTC.

This clonotype was seen at least ten times. This chain uses TRBV20-1 with TRBJ2-3, with a tentative D call TRBD2 (6 bases). In germline, CDR1 is DFQATT, CDR2 SNEGSKA (reference sequence). V shed 0 bases and J shed 12 bases, with 10 bases lying between them. The length of the CDR3 is 11 residues. DNA for the CDR3: TGCAGTGCTAGAGACCGGGACTCCCAGTATTTT. Translation gives CSARDRDSQYF.

This clonotype has only a few counts. The chain is built from TRBV20-1 and TRBJ2-3; D is possibly TRBD1 (6 bases). Between the trimmed V and J ends, which lost 6 bases and 4 bases, there was a span of 11 bases. The CDR3 covers 12 residues. Germline CDR1 and CDR2: DFQATT and SNEGSKA (reference sequence). The CDR3 spells CSAYRDPDTQYF. The CDR3 DNA reads as TGCAGTGCGTACAGGGATCCAGATACGCAGTATTTT.

The chain recombines TRBV20-1 with TRBJ2-7, with D tentatively TRBD2 (6 bases). The germline CDR1 and CDR2 sequences are DFQATT and SNEGSKA (reference sequence). This CDR3 is 19 amino acids long. V was cut by 0 bases and J by 3 bases, with 27 bases left in between. CDR3 protein: CSARDVRLAGRGASYEQYF. As DNA, the CDR3 is TGCAGTGCTAGAGATGTCCGTCTGGCCGGGCGGGGCGCTAGCTACGAGCAGTACTTC.